This paragraph covers one T cell receptor (beta chain) sequence. Its antigen is undetermined. The CDR3 covers 15 residues. Germline V gene data show CDR1 as SGHTA and CDR2 as FQGNSA. V lost 0 bases and J 0 bases, leaving 6 bases between the germline ends. The table came from immunoSEQ multiplex PCR; TCRdb's copy has only in-frame clones and leaves some out. The sample shows tens of thousands of clones, roughly 60% of them seen only once. This entry belongs to a study of radiotherapy plus CTLA-4 blockade in lung cancer. Overall study: Objective responses were recorded in 15% to 20% of patients, with disease control recorded in 25% to 40%.

Notes on the study in general: Tumor-origin TCR clones grew in blood after radiotherapy plus ipilimumab. Early shifts in blood T cell clones, with interferon-beta, reportedly predicted response best.

The study gave focal radiation plus ipilimumab CTLA-4 blockade to patients with chemo-refractory metastatic non-small-cell lung cancer. This sequence originates from a human donor with non-small cell lung cancer who had a partial response to radiotherapy plus ipilimumab. Specimen: peripheral blood, collected from a patient treated with radiotherapy plus ipilimumab. The chain combines TRBV7-2 with TRBJ1-5; no firm D call. The CDR3: CASSLAGISNQPQHF. The CDR3 DNA reads as TGTGCCAGCAGCTTAGCCGGGATTAGCAATCAGCCCCAGCATTTT. Combining the CDR3 with reference TRBV7-2 and TRBJ1-5 gives the whole variable domain GAGVSQSPSNKVTEKGKDVELRCDPISGHTALYWYRQSLGQGLEFLIYFQGNSAPDKSGLPSDRFSAERTGGSVSTLTIQRTQQEDSAVYLCASSLAGISNQPQHFGDGTRLSIL.